This is a list of T cell receptor beta chains from one sample in a study of cytomegalovirus exposure and HLA in healthy donors. The assay was immunoSEQ multiplex PCR, and TCRdb's table has in-frame clones only and misses some. This table holds 110,000 or so clones, approximately 80% found once. Specimen: PBMCs. Receptors originate from a man between 40 and 49 years old in good health and CMV-seropositive. Both conserved end residues are part of each CDR3. The D gene is left open where the match is weak. Some rows mark clone size as missing; the rest say once, few, many or name a class of expanded clone.

TRBV9	TRBJ1-2	-	TRBD1	CASSELGQGNYGYTF	TGTGCCAGCAGCGAATTGGGACAGGGGAACTATGGCTACACCTTC
TRBV6-1	TRBJ1-3	-	-	CASSEIAGSGNTIYF	TGTGCCAGCAGTGAAATCGCCGGCTCTGGAAACACCATATATTTT
TRBV2	TRBJ2-3	-	-	CASSVSEVPDTQYF	TGTGCCAGCAGTGTTAGCGAGGTGCCAGATACGCAGTATTTT
TRBV27	TRBJ1-3	-	-	CATRGGAVGNTIYF	TGTGCCACTCGGGGGGGGGCGGTTGGAAACACCATATATTTT
TRBV13	TRBJ2-2	-	TRBD2	CASSSPPGEGTGELFF	TGTGCCAGCAGCTCCCCCCCTGGGGAGGGCACCGGGGAGCTGTTTTTT
TRBV4-3	TRBJ1-5	few	-	CASSLGRGGTQPQHF	TGCGCCAGCAGCCTTGGACGGGGAGGCACTCAGCCCCAGCATTTT
TRBV4-2	TRBJ1-2	-	-	CASSQKAGESTGYTF	TGTGCCAGCAGCCAAAAGGCCGGGGAAAGTACAGGCTACACCTTC
TRBV7-9	TRBJ2-5	-	TRBD1	CASSSQGKETQYF	TGTGCCAGCAGCTCACAGGGGAAAGAGACCCAGTACTTC
TRBV5-4	TRBJ1-1	-	-	CASSYMGGRRTEAFF	TGTGCCAGCAGTTATATGGGGGGGCGAAGGACTGAAGCTTTCTTT
TRBV13	TRBJ2-2	-	TRBD2	CASSERGGPLTGELFF	TGTGCCAGCAGTGAGCGGGGGGGGCCGCTTACCGGGGAGCTGTTTTTT
TRBV7-6	TRBJ1-2	few	TRBD1	CASSSGTGAYGYTF	TGTGCCAGCAGCTCGGGGACAGGCGCCTATGGCTACACCTTC
TRBV28	TRBJ2-3	-	-	CASSPGLTSTDTQYF	TGTGCCAGCAGTCCGGGACTTACTAGCACAGATACGCAGTATTTT
TRBV6-5	TRBJ1-1	-	-	CASSYEKDTEAFF	TGTGCCAGCAGTTACGAGAAAGACACTGAAGCTTTCTTT
TRBV5-1	TRBJ2-5	once	TRBD2	CASSLGPGGAETQYF	TGCGCCAGCAGCTTGGGGCCGGGGGGGGCAGAGACCCAGTACTTC
TRBV19	TRBJ1-4	few	-	CATTDMPNGEKLFF	TGTGCCACCACGGACATGCCCAATGGAGAAAAACTGTTTTTT
TRBV5-6	TRBJ1-5	few	-	CASSLLEDSGRQPQHF	TGTGCCAGCAGCTTGTTGGAAGATTCGGGGAGGCAGCCCCAGCATTTT
TRBV7-6	TRBJ2-3	-	TRBD2	CASSLVSIAGGHPDTQYF	TGTGCCAGCAGCTTAGTCTCCATAGCGGGGGGGCATCCAGATACGCAGTATTTT
TRBV5-1	TRBJ2-3	once	TRBD2	CASSLVPFSGAPEVSTDTQYF	TGCGCCAGCAGCTTGGTCCCATTTAGCGGGGCACCCGAAGTGAGCACAGATACGCAGTATTTT
TRBV7-2	TRBJ2-1	-	TRBD2	CASSLGTSVDEQFF	TGTGCCAGCAGCCTTGGGACTAGCGTTGATGAGCAGTTCTTC